Shown below are 15 T cell receptor beta chains from a single sample sequenced in a study of neurological immune-mediated disorders. TCRdb ran MiXCR on the 5' RACE reads and lists one entry per CDR3 protein. This sample has about 79,000 distinct CDR3 sequences, with roughly 15% found just once. Material: PBMCs. These receptors all come from a woman in her 50s in good health.

A few counts support this clonotype. The J gene is TRBJ2-1, the V gene TRBV9; TRBD2 aligns across 7 bases. CDR1 and CDR2 from the germline V gene are SGDLS and YYNGEE. V lost 0 bases, J lost 0 bases, and 9 bases stayed unmatched. The CDR3 is 18 residues long. In DNA form, the CDR3 reads TGTGCCAGCAGCGTAGTGGGCCAAGCGGGAAGCTCCTACAATGAGCAGTTCTTC. It yields the protein CASSVVGQAGSSYNEQFF. Full variable domain (outside the CDR3, taken from reference TRBV9 and TRBJ2-1): DSGVTQTPKHLITATGQRVTLRCSPRSGDLSVYWYQQSLDQGLQFLIQYYNGEERAKGNILERFSAQQFPDLHSELNLSSLELGDSALYFCASSVVGQAGSSYNEQFFGPGTRLTVL.

This clonotype came up many times. The V call is TRBV29-1, the J call TRBJ1-4; the D is unclear. The CDR3 spans 12 residues. Deletions cut 6 bases from V and 5 bases from J, with 10 bases between. The germline V gene has CDR1 SQVTM and CDR2 ANQGSEA. This CDR3 is CSVAPSNEKLFF. CDR3 sequence (DNA): TGCAGCGTCGCACCTTCAAATGAAAAACTGTTTTTT.

A single count supports this clonotype. The V gene is TRBV12-3 or TRBV12-4, the J gene TRBJ2-7; D may be TRBD2 (6 bases). The CDR3 covers 17 residues. V lost 4 bases, J lost 5 bases, and 24 bases lay in between. The CDR3: CASSSPGYGGIGNEQYF. As DNA, the CDR3 is TGTGCCAGCAGTTCCCCAGGGTACGGCGGGATAGGGAACGAGCAGTACTTC.

Many counts were recorded for this clonotype. The chain recombines TRBV28 with TRBJ1-1; D is perhaps TRBD1 (5 bases). Germline-derived CDR1 and CDR2 are MDHEN and SYDVKM. Trimming shortened V by 1 base and J by 0 bases, and 12 bases separated the two germline ends. This CDR3 is 16 amino acids long. The CDR3 reads CASSLYGGGVNTEAFF. DNA for the CDR3: TGTGCCAGCAGTTTATATGGGGGGGGAGTGAACACTGAAGCTTTCTTT.

This clonotype was counted many times. The chain combines TRBV3-1 with TRBJ2-2; TRBD1 matches at 7 bases. Germline V gene sequence: CDR1 LGHDT, CDR2 YNNKEL (reference sequence). J gave up 6 bases and V 1 base, and 8 bases lay outside the gene matches. This CDR3 spans 16 amino acids. The CDR3 DNA reads TGTGCCAGCAGCCAAGTAAAGGGGGCACGGGCCGGGGAGCTGTTTTTT. Its protein is CASSQVKGARAGELFF.

The chain combines TRBV5-1 with TRBJ2-2; D may be TRBD2 (6 bases). V was clipped by 0 bases and J by 0 bases, with 18 bases between them. Germline V gene sequence: CDR1 SGHRS, CDR2 YFSETQ. This CDR3 contains 19 residues. CDR3 coding DNA: TGCGCCAGCAGCTTGGTGGTAGTGTCAGGGAGGACGAACACCGGGGAGCTGTTTTTT. Encoded protein: CASSLVVVSGRTNTGELFF.

This clonotype has at least ten counts. The gene calls are TRBV27 and TRBJ1-5; D is unclear. The germline V gene encodes CDR1 MNHEY and CDR2 SMNVEV (reference sequence). V was pared by 3 bases and J by 5 bases, with 8 bases between. The CDR3 contains 13 residues. The CDR3 sequence: CASSFDGDQPQHF. CDR3 DNA sequence: TGTGCCAGCAGTTTTGATGGAGATCAGCCCCAGCATTTT.

Only one count was recorded for this clonotype. In DNA, the CDR3 is TGTGCCAGCTCACAATCTAGCGGGTACGAGCAGTACTTC. This sequence encodes CASSQSSGYEQYF. The V and J genes are TRBV18 and TRBJ2-7; 8 bases agree with TRBD2. The CDR3 runs to 13 residues. The germline CDR1 and CDR2 sequences are KGHSH and LQKENI. V dropped 4 bases and J dropped 4; count of bases not matched to a gene: 3.

This clonotype showed up many times. V gene TRBV28 combines with J gene TRBJ2-2; D is possibly TRBD2 (5 bases). V lost 5 bases, J lost 8 bases, and 21 bases lay in between. This CDR3 comprises 16 residues. The germline gives CDR1 MDHEN, CDR2 SYDVKM. This CDR3 reads CASSPGGTIGKGELFF. The DNA for the CDR3 is TGTGCCAGCAGTCCCGGCGGAACCATCGGGAAAGGGGAGCTGTTTTTT.

This clonotype came up a few times. The chain links TRBV7-6 to TRBJ2-2; D not resolved. V shed 2 bases and J shed 6 bases, with 16 bases lying between them. CDR3 length: 16 residues. CDR1 and CDR2 (germline): SGHVS, FNYEAQ. DNA of the CDR3: TGTGCCAGCAGCTTATCAACCAGCGTGATCCCCGGGGAGCTGTTTTTT. Residues: CASSLSTSVIPGELFF.

This clonotype was recorded many times. V usage is TRBV20-1 and J usage is TRBJ2-2; D remains unclear. From germline, CDR1 is DFQATT and CDR2 SNEGSKA (reference sequence). V gave up 0 bases and J gave up 7 bases, with 9 bases separating them. The CDR3 runs to 13 residues. CDR3: CSARDGILGELFF. CDR3 in DNA: TGCAGTGCTAGAGATGGCATTCTCGGGGAGCTGTTTTTT.

This clonotype has more than one count but fewer than ten. This clone may be a read error of a much larger clone one base away. The V and J genes are TRBV20-1 and TRBJ1-2, with D uncertain. This CDR3 is 13 amino acids long. V shed 0 bases and J shed 2 bases, with 7 bases lying between them. Germline V gene lookup returns CDR1 DFQATT and CDR2 SNEGSKA (reference sequence). The CDR3 bases are TGCAGTGCTAGAGATCCCAGGAACTATGGCTACACCTTC. Its protein product is CSARDPRNYGYTF.

This clonotype was recorded many times. The chain employs TRBV7-6 and TRBJ2-3; either TRBD1 or TRBD2 may supply D (7 bases each). This CDR3 contains 13 residues. Germline values: CDR1 SGHVS, CDR2 FNYEAQ. V dropped 4 bases and J dropped 6 bases, with 11 bases sitting between them. The CDR3 is CASSSQGGDTQYF. In nucleotides, the CDR3 is TGTGCCAGCAGCTCTCAGGGGGGGGATACGCAGTATTTT.

On this clonotype itself: Given a much more abundant clone one base away, this may be a read error. This chain links TRBV5-1 with TRBJ1-2; a possible D gene is TRBD1 (6 bases). The CDR3 is 15 residues long. Germline assignment: CDR1 SGHRS and CDR2 YFSETQ. V lost 2 bases to trimming and J lost 6 bases, with 17 bases between them. CDR3 coding DNA: TGCGCCAGCAGCTTACTATACATAGGGGGGGATGGCTACACCTTC. Amino acid sequence: CASSLLYIGGDGYTF.

This clonotype was recorded at least ten times. The chain carries TRBV6-1 and TRBJ2-1; TRBD2 matches 8 bases. J gave up 9 bases and V 6 bases, and 10 bases lay outside the gene matches. The CDR3 is 14 amino acids. Germline CDR1 reads MNHNS; CDR2 reads SASEGT. The CDR3, as DNA: TGTGCCAGCAGATCTTTTGATGCGGGAGGTGAGCAGTTCTTC. Its translation: CASRSFDAGGEQFF.